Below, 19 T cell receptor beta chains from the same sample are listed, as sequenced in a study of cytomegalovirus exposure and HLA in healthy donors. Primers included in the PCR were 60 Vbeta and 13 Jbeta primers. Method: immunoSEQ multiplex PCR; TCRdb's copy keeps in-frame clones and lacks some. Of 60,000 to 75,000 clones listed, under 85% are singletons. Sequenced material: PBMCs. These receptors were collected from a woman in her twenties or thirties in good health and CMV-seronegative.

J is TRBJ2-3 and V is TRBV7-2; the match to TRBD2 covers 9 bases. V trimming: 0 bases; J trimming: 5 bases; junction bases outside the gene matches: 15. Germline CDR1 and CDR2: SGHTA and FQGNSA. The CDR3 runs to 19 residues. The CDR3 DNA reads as TGTGCCAGCAGCTTAGCGGGTTGGAAAGCGGGAGGACCTGGAGATACGCAGTATTTT. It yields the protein CASSLAGWKAGGPGDTQYF.

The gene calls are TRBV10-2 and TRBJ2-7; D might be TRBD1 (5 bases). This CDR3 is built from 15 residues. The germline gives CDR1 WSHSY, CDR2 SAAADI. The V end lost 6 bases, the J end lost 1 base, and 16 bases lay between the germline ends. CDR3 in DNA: TGCGCCAGCAGAGAGACAGCCTCCCTTTCCTACGAGCAGTACTTC. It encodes CASRETASLSYEQYF.

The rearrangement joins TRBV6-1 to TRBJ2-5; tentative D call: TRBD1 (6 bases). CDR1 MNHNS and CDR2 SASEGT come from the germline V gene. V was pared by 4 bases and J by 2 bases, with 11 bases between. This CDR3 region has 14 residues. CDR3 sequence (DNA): TGTGCCAGCAGTGTTGGGGGCTTACAAGAGACCCAGTACTTC. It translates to CASSVGGLQETQYF.

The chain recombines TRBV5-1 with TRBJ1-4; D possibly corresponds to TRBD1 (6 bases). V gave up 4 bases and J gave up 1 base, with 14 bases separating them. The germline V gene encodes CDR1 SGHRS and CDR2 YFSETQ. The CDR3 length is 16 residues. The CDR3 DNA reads TGCGCCAGCAGCCTACAGGGTCAAGGAACTAATGAAAAACTGTTTTTT. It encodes CASSLQGQGTNEKLFF.

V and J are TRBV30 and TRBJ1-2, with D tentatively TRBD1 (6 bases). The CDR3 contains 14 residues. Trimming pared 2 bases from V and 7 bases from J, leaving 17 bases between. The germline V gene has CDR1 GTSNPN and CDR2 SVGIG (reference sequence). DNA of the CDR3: TGTGCCTGGAGTACCCCGGGACACCTCATTGGCTACACCTTC. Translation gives CAWSTPGHLIGYTF.

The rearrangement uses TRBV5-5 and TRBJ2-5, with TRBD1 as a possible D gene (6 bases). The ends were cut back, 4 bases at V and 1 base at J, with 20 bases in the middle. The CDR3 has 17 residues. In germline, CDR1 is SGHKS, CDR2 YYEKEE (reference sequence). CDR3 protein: CASSREILGTLQETQYF. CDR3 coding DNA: TGTGCCAGCAGCAGGGAAATCTTAGGGACACTCCAAGAGACCCAGTACTTC.

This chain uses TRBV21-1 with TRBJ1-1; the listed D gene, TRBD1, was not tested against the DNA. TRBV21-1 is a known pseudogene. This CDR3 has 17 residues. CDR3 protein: CASSKGGRGRGRAEAFF. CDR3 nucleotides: TGTGCCAGCAGCAAAGGCGGCAGGGGGCGAGGTAGAGCTGAAGCTTTCTTT.

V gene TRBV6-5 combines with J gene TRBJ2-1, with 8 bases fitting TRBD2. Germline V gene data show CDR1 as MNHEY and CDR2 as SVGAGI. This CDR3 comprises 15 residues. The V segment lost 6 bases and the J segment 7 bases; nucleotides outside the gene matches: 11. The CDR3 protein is CASSFLTSAVNEQFF. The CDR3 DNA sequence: TGTGCCAGCAGCTTCTTGACTAGCGCGGTAAATGAGCAGTTCTTC.

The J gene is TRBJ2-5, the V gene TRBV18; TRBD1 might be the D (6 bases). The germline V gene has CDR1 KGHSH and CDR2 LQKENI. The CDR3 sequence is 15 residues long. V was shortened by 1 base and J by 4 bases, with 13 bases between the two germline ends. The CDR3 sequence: CASSPLRDIVETQYF. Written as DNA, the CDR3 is TGTGCCAGCTCACCACTCCGGGACATAGTAGAGACCCAGTACTTC.

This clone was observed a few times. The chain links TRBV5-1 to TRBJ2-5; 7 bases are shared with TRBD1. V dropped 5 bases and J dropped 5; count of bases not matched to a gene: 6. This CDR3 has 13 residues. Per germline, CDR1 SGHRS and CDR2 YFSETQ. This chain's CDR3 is CASSYDREETQYF. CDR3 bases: TGCGCCAGCAGTTACGACAGGGAGGAGACCCAGTACTTC.

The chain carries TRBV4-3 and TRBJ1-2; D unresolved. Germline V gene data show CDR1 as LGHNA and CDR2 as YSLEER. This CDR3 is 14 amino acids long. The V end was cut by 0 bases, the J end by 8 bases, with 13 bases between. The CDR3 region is CASSQDAGLGGYTF. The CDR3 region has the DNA TGCGCCAGCAGCCAAGACGCGGGGTTGGGGGGCTACACCTTC.

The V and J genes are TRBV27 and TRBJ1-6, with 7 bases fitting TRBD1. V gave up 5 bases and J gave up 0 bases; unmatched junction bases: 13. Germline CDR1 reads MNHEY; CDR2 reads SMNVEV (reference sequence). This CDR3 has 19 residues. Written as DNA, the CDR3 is TGTGCCAGCAGTCCTTCGGGACAGCAAACGGGCTCCTATAATTCACCCCTCCACTTT. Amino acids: CASSPSGQQTGSYNSPLHF.

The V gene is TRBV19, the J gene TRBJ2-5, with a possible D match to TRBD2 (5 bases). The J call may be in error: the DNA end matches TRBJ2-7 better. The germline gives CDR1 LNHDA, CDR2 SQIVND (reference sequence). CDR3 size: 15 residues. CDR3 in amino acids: CASSMRREASYEQYF. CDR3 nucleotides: TGTGCCAGTAGTATGAGACGGGAAGCCTCCTACGAGCAGTACTTC.

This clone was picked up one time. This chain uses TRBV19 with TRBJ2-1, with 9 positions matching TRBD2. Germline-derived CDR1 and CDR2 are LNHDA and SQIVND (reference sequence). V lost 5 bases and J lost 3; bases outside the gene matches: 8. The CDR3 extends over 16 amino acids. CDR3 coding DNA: TGTGCCAGTAGTCACCCGCGGGGGGGCTACTACAATGAGCAGTTCTTC. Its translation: CASSHPRGGYYNEQFF.

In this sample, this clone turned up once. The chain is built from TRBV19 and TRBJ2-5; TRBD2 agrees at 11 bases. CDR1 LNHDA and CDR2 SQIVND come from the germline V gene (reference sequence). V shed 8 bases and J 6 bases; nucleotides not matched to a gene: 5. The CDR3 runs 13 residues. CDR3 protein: CASSLAGGQTQYF. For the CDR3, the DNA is TGTGCCAGTTCTCTAGCGGGGGGCCAGACCCAGTACTTC.

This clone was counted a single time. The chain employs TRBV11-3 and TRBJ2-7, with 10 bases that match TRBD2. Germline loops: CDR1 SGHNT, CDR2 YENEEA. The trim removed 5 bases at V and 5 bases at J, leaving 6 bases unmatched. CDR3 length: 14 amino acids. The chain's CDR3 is CASSPGTSVDEQYV. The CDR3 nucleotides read TGTGCCAGCAGCCCGGGGACTAGCGTGGACGAGCAGTACGTC.

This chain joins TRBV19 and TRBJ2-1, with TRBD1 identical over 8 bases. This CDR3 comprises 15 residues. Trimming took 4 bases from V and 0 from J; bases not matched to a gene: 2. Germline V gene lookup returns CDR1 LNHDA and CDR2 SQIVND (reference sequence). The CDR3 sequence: CASSTTGGSYNEQFF. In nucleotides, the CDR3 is TGTGCCAGTAGTACAACAGGGGGCTCCTACAATGAGCAGTTCTTC.

CDR3 sequence (DNA): TGCGCCAGCAGCCGGACTAGCGGGGGGGGCAATGAGCAGTTCTTC. Translation: CASSRTSGGGNEQFF. This chain joins TRBV4-1 and TRBJ2-1, with 15 positions matching TRBD2. Germline loops: CDR1 MGHRA, CDR2 YSYEKL. Germline trimming cut 4 bases from V and 6 bases from J; bases unmatched to any gene: 1. This CDR3 spans 15 amino acids.

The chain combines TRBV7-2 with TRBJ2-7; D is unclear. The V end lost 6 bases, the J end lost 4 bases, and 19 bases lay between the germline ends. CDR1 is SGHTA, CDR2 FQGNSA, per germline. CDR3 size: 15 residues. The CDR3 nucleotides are TGTGCCAGCAGTTCGGGTGGTGGGTGGGTATACGAGCAGTACTTC. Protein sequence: CASSSGGGWVYEQYF.